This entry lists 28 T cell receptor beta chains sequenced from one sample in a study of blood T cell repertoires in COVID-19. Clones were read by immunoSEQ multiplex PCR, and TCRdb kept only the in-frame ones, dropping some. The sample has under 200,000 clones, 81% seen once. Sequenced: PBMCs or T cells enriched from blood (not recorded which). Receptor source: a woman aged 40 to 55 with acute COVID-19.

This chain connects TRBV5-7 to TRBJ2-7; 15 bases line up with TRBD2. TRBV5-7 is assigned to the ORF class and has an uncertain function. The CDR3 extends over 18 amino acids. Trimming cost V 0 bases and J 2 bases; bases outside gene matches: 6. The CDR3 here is CASSLAGLAGGPPYEQYF. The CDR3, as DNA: TGTGCCAGCAGCTTGGCCGGACTAGCGGGAGGGCCCCCCTACGAGCAGTACTTC.

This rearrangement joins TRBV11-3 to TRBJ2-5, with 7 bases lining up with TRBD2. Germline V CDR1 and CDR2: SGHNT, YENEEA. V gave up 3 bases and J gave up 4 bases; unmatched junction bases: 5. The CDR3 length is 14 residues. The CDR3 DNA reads TGTGCCAGCAGCTTCTTCCGCGGGGGAGAGACCCAGTACTTC. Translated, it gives CASSFFRGGETQYF.

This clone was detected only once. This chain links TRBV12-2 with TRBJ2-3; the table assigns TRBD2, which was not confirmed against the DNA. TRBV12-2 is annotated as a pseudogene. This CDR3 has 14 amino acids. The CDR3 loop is CASRFAGVADTQYF. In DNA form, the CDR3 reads TGTGCAAGTCGCTTCGCGGGAGTAGCAGATACGCAGTATTTT.

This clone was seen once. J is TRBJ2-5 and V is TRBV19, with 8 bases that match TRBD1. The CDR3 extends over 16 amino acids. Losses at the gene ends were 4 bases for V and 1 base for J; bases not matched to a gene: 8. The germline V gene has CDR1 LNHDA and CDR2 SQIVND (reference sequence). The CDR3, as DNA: TGTGCCAGTAGTAGGGCAGGACAGGGAACCCAAGAGACCCAGTACTTC. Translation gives CASSRAGQGTQETQYF. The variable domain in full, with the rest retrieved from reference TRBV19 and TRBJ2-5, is DGGITQSPKYLFRKEGQNVTLSCEQNLNHDAMYWYRQDPGQGLRLIYYSQIVNDFQKGDIAEGYSVSREKKESFPLTVTSAQKNPTAFYLCASSRAGQGTQETQYFGPGTRLLVL.

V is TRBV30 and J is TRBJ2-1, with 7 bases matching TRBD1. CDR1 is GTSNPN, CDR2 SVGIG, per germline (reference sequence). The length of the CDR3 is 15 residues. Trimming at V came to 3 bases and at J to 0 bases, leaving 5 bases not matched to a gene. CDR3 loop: CAWRSTGVSYNEQFF. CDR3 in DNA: TGTGCCTGGAGATCAACAGGGGTCTCCTACAATGAGCAGTTCTTC.

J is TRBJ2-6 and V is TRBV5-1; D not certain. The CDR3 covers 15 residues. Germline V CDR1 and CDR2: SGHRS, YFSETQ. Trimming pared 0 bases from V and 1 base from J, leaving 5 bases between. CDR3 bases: TGCGCCAGCAGCTTGGTGGCATCTGGGGCCAACGTCCTGACTTTC. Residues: CASSLVASGANVLTF.

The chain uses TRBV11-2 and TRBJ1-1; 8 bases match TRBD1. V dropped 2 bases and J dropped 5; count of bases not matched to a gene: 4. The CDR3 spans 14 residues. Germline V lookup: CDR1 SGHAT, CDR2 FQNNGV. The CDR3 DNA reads TGTGCCAGCAGCTTACAGGGGGCGCTTACTGAAGCTTTCTTT. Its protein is CASSLQGALTEAFF.

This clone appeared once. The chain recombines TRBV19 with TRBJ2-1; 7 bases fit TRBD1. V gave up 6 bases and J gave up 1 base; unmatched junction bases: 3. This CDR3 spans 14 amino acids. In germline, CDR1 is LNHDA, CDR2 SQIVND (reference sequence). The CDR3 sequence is CASSRQGSYNEQFF. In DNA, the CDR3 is TGTGCCAGTAGCAGACAGGGATCCTACAATGAGCAGTTCTTC.

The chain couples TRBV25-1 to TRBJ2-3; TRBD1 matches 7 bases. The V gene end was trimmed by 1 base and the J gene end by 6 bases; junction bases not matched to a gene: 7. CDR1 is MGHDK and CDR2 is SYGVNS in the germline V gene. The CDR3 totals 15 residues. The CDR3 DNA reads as TGTGCCAGCAGTGAATCTACAGGGGTGAGGGATACGCAGTATTTT. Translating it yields CASSESTGVRDTQYF. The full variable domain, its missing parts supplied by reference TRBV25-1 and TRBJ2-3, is EADIYQTPRYLVIGTGKKITLECSQTMGHDKMYWYQQDPGMELHLIHYSYGVNSTEKGDLSSESTVSRIRTEHFPLTLESARPSHTSQYLCASSESTGVRDTQYFGPGTRLTVL.

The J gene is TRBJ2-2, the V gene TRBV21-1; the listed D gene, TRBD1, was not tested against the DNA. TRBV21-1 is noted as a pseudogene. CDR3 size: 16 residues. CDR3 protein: CASSIPDRRYTGELFF. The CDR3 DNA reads TGTGCCAGCAGCATCCCGGACAGGCGATACACCGGGGAGCTGTTTTTT.

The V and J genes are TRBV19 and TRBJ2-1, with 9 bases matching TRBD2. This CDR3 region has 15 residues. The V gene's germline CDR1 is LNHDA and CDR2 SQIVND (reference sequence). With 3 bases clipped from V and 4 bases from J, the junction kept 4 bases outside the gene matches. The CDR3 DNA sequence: TGTGCCAGTAGTATTAGGGCGGGAGGGTACAATGAGCAGTTCTTC. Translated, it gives CASSIRAGGYNEQFF.

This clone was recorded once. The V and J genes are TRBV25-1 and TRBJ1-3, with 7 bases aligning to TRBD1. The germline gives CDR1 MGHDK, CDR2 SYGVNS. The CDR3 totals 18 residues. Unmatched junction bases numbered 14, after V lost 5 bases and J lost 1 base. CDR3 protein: CASSPFQGGPSSGNTIYF. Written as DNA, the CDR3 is TGTGCCAGCAGTCCTTTTCAGGGGGGCCCTTCATCTGGAAACACCATATATTTT.

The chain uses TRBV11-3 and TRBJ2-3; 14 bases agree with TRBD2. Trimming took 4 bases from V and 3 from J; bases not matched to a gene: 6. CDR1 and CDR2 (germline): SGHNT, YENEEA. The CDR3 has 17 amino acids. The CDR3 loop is CASSSRLAGGGTDTQYF. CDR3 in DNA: TGTGCCAGCAGCTCGAGACTAGCGGGAGGGGGGACAGATACGCAGTATTTT.

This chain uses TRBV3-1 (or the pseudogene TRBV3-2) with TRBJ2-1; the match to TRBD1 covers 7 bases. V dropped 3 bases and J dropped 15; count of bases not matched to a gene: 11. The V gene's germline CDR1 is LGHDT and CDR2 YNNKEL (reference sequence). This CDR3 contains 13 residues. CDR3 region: CASSHNRGPPPFF. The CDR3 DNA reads TGTGCCAGCAGCCATAACAGGGGCCCACCCCCGTTCTTC.

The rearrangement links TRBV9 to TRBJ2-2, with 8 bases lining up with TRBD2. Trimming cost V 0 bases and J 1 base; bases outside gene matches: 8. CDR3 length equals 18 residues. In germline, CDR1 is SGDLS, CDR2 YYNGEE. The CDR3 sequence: CASSVDVSGTMNTGELFF. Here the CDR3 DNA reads TGTGCCAGCAGCGTAGATGTTAGCGGGACCATGAACACCGGGGAGCTGTTTTTT.

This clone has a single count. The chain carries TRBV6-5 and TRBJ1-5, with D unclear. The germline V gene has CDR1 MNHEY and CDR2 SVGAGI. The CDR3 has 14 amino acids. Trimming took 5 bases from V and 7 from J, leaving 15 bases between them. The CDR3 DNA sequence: TGTGCCAGCAGTCCGGGTCCAACCGGGCAGCCCCAGCATTTT. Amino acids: CASSPGPTGQPQHF.

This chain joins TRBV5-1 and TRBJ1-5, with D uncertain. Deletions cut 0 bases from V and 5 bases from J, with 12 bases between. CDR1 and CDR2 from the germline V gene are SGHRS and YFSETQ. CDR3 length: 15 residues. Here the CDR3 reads CASSLGVEGYQPQHF. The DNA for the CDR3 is TGCGCCAGCAGCTTGGGGGTAGAGGGCTATCAGCCCCAGCATTTT.

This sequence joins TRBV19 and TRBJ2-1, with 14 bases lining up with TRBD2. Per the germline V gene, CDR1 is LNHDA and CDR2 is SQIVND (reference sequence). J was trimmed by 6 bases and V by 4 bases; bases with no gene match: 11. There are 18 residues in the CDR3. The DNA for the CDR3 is TGTGCCAGTAGTACGGTTAGAACGACTAGCGGGAGGGCCAATGAGCAGTTCTTC. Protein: CASSTVRTTSGRANEQFF.

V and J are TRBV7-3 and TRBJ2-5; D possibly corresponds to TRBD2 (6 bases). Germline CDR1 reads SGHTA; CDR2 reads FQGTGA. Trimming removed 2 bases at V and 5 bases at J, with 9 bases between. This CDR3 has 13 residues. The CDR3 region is CASSLGGRETQYF. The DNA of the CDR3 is TGTGCCAGCAGCTTAGGAGGGCGGGAGACCCAGTACTTC.

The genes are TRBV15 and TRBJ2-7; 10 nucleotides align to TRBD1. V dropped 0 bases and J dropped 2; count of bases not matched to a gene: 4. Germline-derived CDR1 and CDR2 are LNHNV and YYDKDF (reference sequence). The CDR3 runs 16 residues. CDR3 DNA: TGTGCCACCAGCAGAGATGGGACAGGGGCAACCTACGAGCAGTACTTC. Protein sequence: CATSRDGTGATYEQYF.

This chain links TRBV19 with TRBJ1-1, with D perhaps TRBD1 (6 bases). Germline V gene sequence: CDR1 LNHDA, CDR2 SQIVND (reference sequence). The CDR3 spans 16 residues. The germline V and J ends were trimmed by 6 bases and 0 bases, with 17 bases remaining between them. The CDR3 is CASSLFMDRMNTEAFF. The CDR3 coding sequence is TGTGCCAGTAGCTTATTCATGGACAGAATGAACACTGAAGCTTTCTTT. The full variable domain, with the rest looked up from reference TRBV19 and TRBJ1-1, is DGGITQSPKYLFRKEGQNVTLSCEQNLNHDAMYWYRQDPGQGLRLIYYSQIVNDFQKGDIAEGYSVSREKKESFPLTVTSAQKNPTAFYLCASSLFMDRMNTEAFFGQGTRLTVV.

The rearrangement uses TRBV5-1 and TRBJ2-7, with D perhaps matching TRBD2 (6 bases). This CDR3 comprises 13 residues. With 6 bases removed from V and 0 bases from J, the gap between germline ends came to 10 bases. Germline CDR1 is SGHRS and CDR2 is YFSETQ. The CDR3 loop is CASTTGASYEQYF. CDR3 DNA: TGCGCCAGCACGACGGGAGCCTCCTACGAGCAGTACTTC.

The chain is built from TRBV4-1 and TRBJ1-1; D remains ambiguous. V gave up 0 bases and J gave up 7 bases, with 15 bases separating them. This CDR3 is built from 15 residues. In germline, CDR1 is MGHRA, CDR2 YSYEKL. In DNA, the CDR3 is TGCGCCAGCAGCCAAGAGGCCAGAACCTCTTATGAAGCTTTCTTT. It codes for CASSQEARTSYEAFF.

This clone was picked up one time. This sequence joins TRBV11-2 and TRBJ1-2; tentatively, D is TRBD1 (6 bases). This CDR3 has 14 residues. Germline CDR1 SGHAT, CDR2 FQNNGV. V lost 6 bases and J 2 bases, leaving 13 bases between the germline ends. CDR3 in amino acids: CASSPLTGNYGYTF. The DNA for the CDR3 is TGTGCCAGCAGTCCACTTACAGGGAACTATGGCTACACCTTC. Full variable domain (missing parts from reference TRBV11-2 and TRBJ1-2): EAGVAQSPRYKIIEKRQSVAFWCNPISGHATLYWYQQILGQGPKLLIQFQNNGVVDDSQLPKDRFSAERLKGVDSTLKIQPAKLEDSAVYLCASSPLTGNYGYTFGSGTRLTVV.

The CDR3 nucleotides are TGTGCCAGCAGCGTAGCTGGGGGGGATATCGAGACCCAGTACTTC. Amino acid sequence: CASSVAGGDIETQYF. The J gene is TRBJ2-5, the V gene TRBV9, with TRBD2 matching over 7 bases. Unmatched junction bases numbered 7, after V lost 0 bases and J lost 5 bases. Germline CDR1 reads SGDLS; CDR2 reads YYNGEE. The CDR3 runs to 15 residues.

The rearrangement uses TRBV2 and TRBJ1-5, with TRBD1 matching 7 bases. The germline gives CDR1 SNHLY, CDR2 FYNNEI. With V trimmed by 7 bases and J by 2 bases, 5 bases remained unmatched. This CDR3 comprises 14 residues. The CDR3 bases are TGTGCCAGCAAAGGGGACAGAGGCAATCAGCCCCAGCATTTT. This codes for CASKGDRGNQPQHF.

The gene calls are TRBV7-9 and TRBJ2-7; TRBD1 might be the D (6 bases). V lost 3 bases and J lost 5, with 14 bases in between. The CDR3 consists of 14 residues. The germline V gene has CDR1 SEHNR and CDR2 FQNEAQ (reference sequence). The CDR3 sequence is CASSFTGTPNEQYF. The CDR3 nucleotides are TGTGCCAGCAGCTTTACAGGGACCCCCAACGAGCAGTACTTC.

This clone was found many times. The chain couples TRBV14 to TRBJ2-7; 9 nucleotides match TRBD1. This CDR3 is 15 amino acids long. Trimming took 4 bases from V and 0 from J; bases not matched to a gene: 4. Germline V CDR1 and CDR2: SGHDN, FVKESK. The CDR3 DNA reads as TGTGCCAGCAGCCCGCTGGACAGGGGCTCCTACGAGCAGTACTTC. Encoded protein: CASSPLDRGSYEQYF.